Listed here are 20 T cell receptor beta chains from one sample, sequenced in a study of cytomegalovirus exposure and HLA in healthy donors (dated by TCRdb to about 2017). To prepare the library, the immunoSEQ multiplex PCR assay was applied. For the multiplex PCR, a mixture combining 60 forward primers for TCR Vbeta segments and 13 reverse primers for TCR Jbeta segments was used. Sourced from immuneACCESS, this table was stored by TCRdb with only in-frame sequences that have V and J called. A share of the clones is absent; for the studies checked, an unresolved V gene accounts for under half, and the remainder has no known explanation. This sample lists 90,000 to 100,000 clones; about a tenth were detected once. Of the sample, around 4.9% falls within the top ten clones. Sample: PBMCs. The source is a man aged 50-59 years in good health and CMV-seropositive.

The chain combines TRBV9 with TRBJ2-3, with 7 bases aligning to TRBD2. CDR3 length: 13 residues. Germline V gene lookup returns CDR1 SGDLS and CDR2 YYNGEE. V gave up 3 bases and J gave up 11 bases; unmatched junction bases: 9. CDR3 region: CASSATRAGQQYF. DNA of the CDR3: TGTGCCAGCAGCGCTACGCGAGCGGGGCAGCAGTATTTT.

This clone showed up just a few times. The chain employs TRBV7-9 and TRBJ2-2; 9 bases map to TRBD1. This CDR3 contains 15 residues. The germline V gene encodes CDR1 SEHNR and CDR2 FQNEAQ (reference sequence). V lost 7 bases to trimming and J lost 7 bases; unmatched junction nucleotides: 10. The CDR3 protein is CASTDGTGRYGELFF. The CDR3 nucleotides are TGTGCCAGCACCGACGGGACAGGGAGATACGGGGAGCTGTTTTTT.

This sequence joins TRBV7-2 and TRBJ2-3, with D maybe TRBD1 (6 bases). CDR1 SGHTA and CDR2 FQGNSA come from the germline V gene. V was trimmed by 5 bases and J by 6 bases, leaving 15 bases between them. The CDR3 is 14 amino acids. DNA of the CDR3: TGTGCCAGCAGCCCGGGACACCTGACGGATACGCAGTATTTT. It yields the protein CASSPGHLTDTQYF.

The V call is TRBV6-5, the J call TRBJ2-1; tentatively, D is TRBD2 (6 bases). CDR3 length: 15 amino acids. The germline V gene has CDR1 MNHEY and CDR2 SVGAGI. V was pared by 5 bases and J by 1 base, with 12 bases between. The chain's CDR3 is CASSQPGLSYNEQFF. The CDR3 DNA sequence: TGTGCCAGCAGTCAACCGGGACTTTCCTACAATGAGCAGTTCTTC.

The rearrangement links TRBV5-1 to TRBJ2-7, with TRBD1 matching over 7 bases. The V gene end was trimmed by 3 bases and the J gene end by 2 bases; junction bases not matched to a gene: 8. The CDR3 extends over 15 amino acids. Germline values: CDR1 SGHRS, CDR2 YFSETQ. The CDR3, as DNA: TGCGCCAGCAGCTATACAGGGGCGACAGCCTACGAGCAGTACTTC. Amino acid sequence: CASSYTGATAYEQYF.

The chain joins TRBV6-5 to TRBJ1-5; TRBD1 aligns across 7 bases. V lost 6 bases and J lost 4; bases outside the gene matches: 9. The CDR3 has 15 residues. Germline V gene lookup returns CDR1 MNHEY and CDR2 SVGAGI. CDR3 protein: CASSLIPGGNQPQHF. CDR3 in DNA: TGTGCCAGCAGCCTAATCCCAGGGGGAAATCAGCCCCAGCATTTT.

This clone was seen a handful of times. The chain uses TRBV27 and TRBJ2-1; 7 positions match TRBD2. Germline loops: CDR1 MNHEY, CDR2 SMNVEV (reference sequence). This CDR3 contains 17 residues. After removal of 5 bases from V and 0 bases from J, the junction contained 10 bases not matched to a gene. CDR3 residues: CASSTETSTDSYNEQFF. As DNA, the CDR3 is TGTGCCAGCAGTACGGAGACTAGCACTGACTCCTACAATGAGCAGTTCTTC.

This chain joins TRBV19 and TRBJ2-1; 7 bases are a match to TRBD1. V shed 5 bases, J shed 4 bases, and the junction held 8 bases outside the gene matches. The germline V gene has CDR1 LNHDA and CDR2 SQIVND (reference sequence). This CDR3 region has 15 residues. The CDR3 reads CASSDGTAKYNEQFF. CDR3 DNA sequence: TGTGCCAGTAGTGATGGGACAGCAAAGTACAATGAGCAGTTCTTC.

This clone was recorded only once. The conserved phenylalanine or tryptophan normally closing the CDR3 is absent here, so this likely arose from a read error. This chain uses TRBV30 with TRBJ1-1; D remains ambiguous. The germline V and J ends were trimmed by 0 bases and 3 bases, with 11 bases remaining between them. This CDR3 is built from 14 residues. The germline V gene has CDR1 GTSNPN and CDR2 SVGIG (reference sequence). CDR3 sequence reads: CAWSVGRSYTEAFV. CDR3 nucleotides: TGTGCCTGGAGTGTAGGCAGGTCATACACTGAAGCTTTCGTT.

V is TRBV13 and J is TRBJ2-3; a weak D match, TRBD2 (6 bases). Germline CDR1 is PRHDT and CDR2 is FYEKMQ (reference sequence). V shed 1 base and J shed 2 bases, with 10 bases lying between them. This CDR3 has 15 amino acids. CDR3 DNA: TGTGCCAGCAGCTTAGCGGGAGACGCCACAGATACGCAGTATTTT. Protein product: CASSLAGDATDTQYF. The variable domain in full, completed from reference TRBV13 and TRBJ2-3, reads AAGVIQSPRHLIKEKRETATLKCYPIPRHDTVYWYQQGPGQDPQFLISFYEKMQSDKGSIPDRFSAQQFSDYHSELNMSSLELGDSALYFCASSLAGDATDTQYFGPGTRLTVL.

This clone has more than one count but fewer than ten. The chain carries TRBV4-1 and TRBJ2-3; tentative D call: TRBD1 (5 bases). CDR1 and CDR2 from the germline V gene are MGHRA and YSYEKL. V was cut by 4 bases and J by 5 bases, with 19 bases left in between. CDR3 length: 16 amino acids. The CDR3 is CASSLLAAYQGDTQYF. In DNA, the CDR3 is TGCGCCAGCAGCCTATTGGCTGCCTACCAGGGAGATACGCAGTATTTT.

This chain links TRBV4-1 with TRBJ2-5; D is unresolved. The CDR3 covers 13 residues. Trimming took off 1 base at V and 5 bases at J, with 8 bases between the two ends. The germline V gene has CDR1 MGHRA and CDR2 YSYEKL. The DNA of the CDR3 is TGCGCCAGCAGCCAAGTCCACGCGGAGACCCAGTACTTC. Its translation is CASSQVHAETQYF.

In this sample, this clone turned up a few times. This sample includes further DNA sequences coding for the same CDR3. The chain recombines TRBV27 with TRBJ2-1, with 14 bases fitting TRBD2. The CDR3 spans 15 residues. Germline CDR1 is MNHEY and CDR2 is SMNVEV (reference sequence). Unmatched junction bases numbered 6, after V lost 5 bases and J lost 9 bases. The CDR3 spells CASSPGLAGVGEQFF. DNA of the CDR3: TGTGCCAGCAGTCCGGGACTAGCGGGAGTTGGTGAGCAGTTCTTC.

V is TRBV27 and J is TRBJ1-1; a weak D match, TRBD1 (5 bases). V was shortened by 1 base and J by 8 bases, with 8 bases between the two germline ends. Per germline, CDR1 MNHEY and CDR2 SMNVEV (reference sequence). CDR3 size: 12 residues. In DNA form, the CDR3 reads TGTGCCAGCAGTTTATTCGGGGGAGAAGCTTTCTTT. Its translation: CASSLFGGEAFF.

This chain uses TRBV19 with TRBJ1-2; 7 positions agree with TRBD1. V lost 4 bases, J lost 3 bases, and 8 bases stayed unmatched. CDR1 and CDR2 (germline): LNHDA, SQIVND (reference sequence). The CDR3 is made up of 15 amino acids. CDR3 in DNA: TGTGCCAGTAGTAGAATGACAGGGTTGGACTATGGCTACACCTTC. This gives the protein CASSRMTGLDYGYTF.

This clone was found a few times. The rearrangement uses TRBV7-6 and TRBJ2-3; the match to TRBD2 covers 7 bases. The germline CDR1 and CDR2 sequences are SGHVS and FNYEAQ. With V trimmed by 3 bases and J by 0 bases, 3 bases remained unmatched. The CDR3 loop spans 15 amino acids. The DNA for the CDR3 is TGTGCCAGCAGCTTTAATAGCGGGAGCACAGATACGCAGTATTTT. It yields the protein CASSFNSGSTDTQYF. The full variable domain, its missing parts supplied by reference TRBV7-6 and TRBJ2-3, is GAGVSQSPRYKVTKRGQDVALRCDPISGHVSLYWYRQALGQGPEFLTYFNYEAQQDKSGLPNDRFSAERPEGSISTLTIQRTEQRDSAMYRCASSFNSGSTDTQYFGPGTRLTVL.

V gene TRBV28 combines with J gene TRBJ1-2; TRBD1 aligns across 7 bases. V dropped 5 bases and J dropped 8; count of bases not matched to a gene: 11. In germline, CDR1 is MDHEN, CDR2 SYDVKM. The CDR3 totals 14 residues. The CDR3 reads CASSGRQGSQGYTF. The CDR3 coding sequence is TGTGCCAGCAGTGGCAGACAGGGCTCACAGGGCTACACCTTC.

V is TRBV5-4 and J is TRBJ1-1, with D possibly matching TRBD1 (6 bases). Germline-derived CDR1 and CDR2 are SGHNT and YYREEE (reference sequence). The germline V and J ends were trimmed by 4 bases and 3 bases, with 10 bases remaining between them. This CDR3 has 13 residues. The CDR3, as DNA: TGTGCCAGCAGCCCATACAGGGACACTGAAGCTTTCTTT. Protein product: CASSPYRDTEAFF.

The rearrangement links TRBV30 to TRBJ1-5; D not certain. The J call is uncertain, as TRBJ2-3 better fits the DNA end. Germline V gene data show CDR1 as GTSNPN and CDR2 as SVGIG (reference sequence). CDR3 size: 13 residues. In DNA, the CDR3 is TGTGCCTGGAGTCAGGAAAGTAATCAGCCCCAGTATTTT. It is translated as CAWSQESNQPQYF.

This clone was found a few times. The chain links TRBV14 to TRBJ1-2; 10 nucleotides line up with TRBD1. CDR3 size: 21 residues. V dropped 5 bases and J dropped 0; count of bases not matched to a gene: 21. Per the germline V gene, CDR1 is SGHDN and CDR2 is FVKESK. CDR3 in amino acids: CASSNSGTGDYLSRANYGYTF. The CDR3 DNA sequence: TGTGCCAGCAGCAATTCGGGGACAGGGGATTACTTATCCCGAGCTAACTATGGCTACACCTTC.